This T cell receptor (beta chain) emerged from a study of blood T cell repertoires in COVID-19. Study at large: Both acute and convalescent COVID-19 samples were obtained from the United States, Italy and Spain. Sources were T cells, B-cell-depleted T cells, or PBMCs; the material itself was cDNA or gDNA.

TCRdb's copy holds only in-frame clones and misses some; the assay was immunoSEQ multiplex PCR. This sample carries under 200,000 clones, roughly 90% of them seen once, and the ten largest clones take approximately 0.56%. This clone was observed a few times. Input material: peripheral blood. The sequence came from a man in his forties or fifties with acute or convalescent COVID-19.

In DNA, the CDR3 is TGTGCCAGCAGCTTAGGGGGGACAGGGGGTTACAATGAGCAGTTCTTC. Translation gives CASSLGGTGGYNEQFF. The genes are TRBV7-2 and TRBJ2-1; 11 bases are a match to TRBD1. V dropped 1 base and J dropped 4; count of bases not matched to a gene: 3. The CDR3 covers 16 residues. Germline V CDR1 and CDR2: SGHTA, FQGNSA.